The 16 T cell receptor beta chains listed next were all sequenced from one sample in a study of early T cells in non-severe SARS-CoV-2 infection. One entry per CDR3 protein results from TCRdb running MiXCR on the 5' RACE reads. The profile covers 70,000 to 85,000 distinct CDR3 sequences, with 12% appearing a single time and about 2.6% taken by the ten largest. Material: whole blood. The receptors come from an adult who was a healthcare worker with PCR-confirmed SARS-CoV-2 infection or an uninfected control (not recorded which).

This clonotype has ten or more counts. The CDR3 region is CSVVSQGELFF. CDR3 in DNA: TGCAGCGTTGTTAGCCAGGGGGAGCTGTTTTTT. This chain joins TRBV29-1 and TRBJ2-2; no clear D. The CDR3 length is 11 residues. V was clipped by 4 bases and J by 8 bases, with 8 bases between them. Per germline, CDR1 SQVTM and CDR2 ANQGSEA.

CDR3 coding DNA: TGCGCCAGCAGCTTGGACAGCAGCCTTAAAGTCACCTTC. Encoded protein: CASSLDSSLKVTF. The chain has TRBV5-1 and TRBJ1-2; D not resolved. From germline, CDR1 is SGHRS and CDR2 YFSETQ. V lost 0 bases to trimming and J lost 13 bases, with 16 bases between them. The CDR3 is made up of 13 amino acids.

This clonotype was detected only a few times. The gene calls are TRBV29-1 and TRBJ2-7; either TRBD1 or TRBD2 may supply D (5 bases each). This CDR3 contains 16 residues. Germline CDR1 SQVTM, CDR2 ANQGSEA. With 0 bases removed from V and 5 bases from J, the gap between germline ends came to 20 bases. As DNA, the CDR3 is TGCAGCGTTGAAGACCCGGAGAGGGGAACGGTCGACGAGCAGTACTTC. Translation gives CSVEDPERGTVDEQYF.

This clonotype showed up just a few times. The chain carries TRBV5-1 and TRBJ2-2, with D maybe TRBD2 (5 bases). Germline loops: CDR1 SGHRS, CDR2 YFSETQ. The germline V and J ends were trimmed by 5 bases and 5 bases, with 7 bases remaining between them. The CDR3 consists of 12 residues. CDR3 loop: CASSRGTGELFF. The CDR3 DNA sequence: TGCGCCAGCAGTCGGGGTACCGGGGAGCTGTTTTTT. Using reference TRBV5-1 and TRBJ2-2 for the parts outside the CDR3, the full variable domain is KAGVTQTPRYLIKTRGQQVTLSCSPISGHRSVSWYQQTPGQGLQFLFEYFSETQRNKGNFPGRFSGRQFSNSRSEMNVSTLELGDSALYLCASSRGTGELFFGEGSRLTVL.

This clonotype was seen ten or more times. V gene TRBV3-1 combines with J gene TRBJ2-3; TRBD1 is a possible D gene (5 bases). The germline V and J ends were trimmed by 3 bases and 2 bases, with 18 bases remaining between them. From germline, CDR1 is LGHDT and CDR2 YNNKEL (reference sequence). The CDR3 consists of 17 residues. This chain's CDR3 is CASSQDLTDLYTDTQYF. CDR3 nucleotide sequence: TGTGCCAGCAGCCAGGACCTGACAGACCTTTACACAGATACGCAGTATTTT.

The genes are TRBV11-2 and TRBJ2-5; unclear D gene. V dropped 1 base and J dropped 5 bases, with 2 bases sitting between them. Per the germline V gene, CDR1 is SGHAT and CDR2 is FQNNGV. The CDR3 length is 11 residues. The CDR3: CASSLVETQYF. The CDR3 bases are TGTGCCAGCAGCTTAGTCGAGACCCAGTACTTC.

The chain couples TRBV6-5 to TRBJ1-2; 11 positions agree with TRBD1. This CDR3 contains 15 residues. With 7 bases clipped from V and 7 bases from J, the junction kept 11 bases outside the gene matches. In germline, CDR1 is MNHEY, CDR2 SVGAGI. In DNA form, the CDR3 reads TGTGCCAGCACCCAACCCGGGACAGGGGGTCGTGGCTACACCTTC. It is translated as CASTQPGTGGRGYTF.

Ten or more counts support this clonotype. The rearrangement uses TRBV14 and TRBJ1-2; D is unclear. CDR1 and CDR2 (germline): SGHDN, FVKESK. CDR3 length: 15 residues. V lost 2 bases and J lost 8, with 18 bases in between. CDR3: CASSQMGRPWRGYTF. DNA of the CDR3: TGTGCCAGCAGCCAAATGGGAAGGCCTTGGAGGGGCTACACCTTC.

The gene calls are TRBV6-1 and TRBJ2-3; TRBD2 matches 12 bases. J was trimmed by 5 bases and V by 6 bases; bases with no gene match: 9. The germline CDR1 and CDR2 sequences are MNHNS and SASEGT. This CDR3 comprises 16 residues. CDR3 protein: CASRGRLAGVIDTQYF. CDR3 sequence (DNA): TGTGCCAGCAGGGGGAGACTAGCGGGAGTAATAGATACGCAGTATTTT.

The table lists this clonotype with a few counts. The rearrangement uses TRBV27 and TRBJ2-3; D may match TRBD1 or TRBD2 (5 bases each). From germline, CDR1 is MNHEY and CDR2 SMNVEV (reference sequence). This CDR3 is built from 15 residues. Trimming took off 5 bases at V and 6 bases at J, with 18 bases between the two ends. The CDR3 DNA sequence: TGTGCCAGCAGTACCGGGTCGCCATGGGGGGATACGCAGTATTTT. This encodes CASSTGSPWGDTQYF.

This chain uses TRBV29-1 with TRBJ2-3; TRBD2 aligns across 13 bases. This CDR3 contains 14 residues. The germline V gene has CDR1 SQVTM and CDR2 ANQGSEA. The J segment lost 5 bases and the V segment lost 6 bases, leaving 5 bases of the junction unmatched. The CDR3 nucleotides are TGCAGCGTCCCTACTAGCGGGAGGGTAGATACGCAGTATTTT. This translates into CSVPTSGRVDTQYF.

This clonotype was observed a handful of times. The J gene is TRBJ2-7, the V gene TRBV30, with TRBD1 matching over 8 bases. The CDR3 covers 14 residues. In germline, CDR1 is GTSNPN, CDR2 SVGIG (reference sequence). With V trimmed by 5 bases and J by 6 bases, 12 bases remained unmatched. The CDR3 loop reads CAWETGVVSGEQYF. The CDR3 DNA reads TGTGCCTGGGAGACAGGGGTAGTATCGGGCGAGCAGTACTTC.

This clonotype has just a few counts. This chain uses TRBV11-3 with TRBJ1-5, with D tentatively TRBD1 (5 bases). Germline CDR1 reads SGHNT; CDR2 reads YENEEA. CDR3 size: 14 residues. V was cut by 5 bases and J by 3 bases, with 11 bases left in between. CDR3 amino acids: CASSPRGDNQPQHF. CDR3 nucleotides: TGTGCCAGCAGCCCCCGGGGGGACAATCAGCCCCAGCATTTT. Filled out from reference TRBV11-3 and TRBJ1-5, the complete variable domain reads EAGVVQSPRYKIIEKKQPVAFWCNPISGHNTLYWYLQNLGQGPELLIRYENEEAVDDSQLPKDRFSAERLKGVDSTLKIQPAELGDSAVYLCASSPRGDNQPQHFGDGTRLSIL.

This clonotype has a handful of counts. The chain is built from TRBV29-1 and TRBJ1-2; D is ambiguous. Trimming took off 4 bases at V and 3 bases at J, with 6 bases between the two ends. Germline V lookup: CDR1 SQVTM, CDR2 ANQGSEA. This CDR3 region has 11 residues. The CDR3 here is CSVVNDYGYTF. In DNA, the CDR3 is TGCAGCGTTGTTAACGACTATGGCTACACCTTC.

This clonotype appeared a few times. The genes are TRBV5-1 and TRBJ2-1, with 7 bases identical to TRBD1. V trimming: 3 bases; J trimming: 11 bases; junction bases outside the gene matches: 5. This CDR3 region has 12 residues. CDR1 and CDR2 from the germline V gene are SGHRS and YFSETQ. The DNA for the CDR3 is TGCGCCAGCAGCTCTCCGGGACAGCAGCAGTTCTTC. Amino acid sequence: CASSSPGQQQFF.

The rearrangement links TRBV5-4 to TRBJ2-3, with D maybe TRBD2 (5 bases). The CDR3 consists of 15 residues. The V end lost 0 bases, the J end lost 4 bases, and 12 bases lay between the germline ends. Germline V CDR1 and CDR2: SGHNT, YYREEE (reference sequence). CDR3 nucleotides: TGTGCCAGCAGCTTGGCAGCGACCGGGGCAGATACGCAGTATTTT. As protein: CASSLAATGADTQYF.